The entry below describes one TCR beta chain. This clone occurred many times. Its target antigen remains unknown. Per-base qualities were not stored, and no clone one base away is much larger. This record comes from a study of T cell responses to AZD1222 COVID-19 vaccine (dated by TCRdb to about 2021). Background on the whole study: AZD1222 recipients whose second dose came at about 4 weeks and those whose second dose came at about 12 weeks were combined into one group, since spike-specific TCR depth and breadth did not differ between the two schedules. TCR sequencing was performed for more than 230 trial participants, of whom roughly 200 were given two doses of AZD1222 and around 25 were given two doses of MenACWY control vaccine. Enrollment into the trials was organized by age into subgroups of 18-55, 56-69 and 70-plus years, and those subgroups contained roughly 160, 29 and 62 TCR-sequenced participants, respectively.

The time point label on this specimen signifies: baseline before first vaccination. Vaccinee samples were obtained from the UK trials COV001 and COV002, which included a single-blind randomized controlled phase 2/3 trial of AZD1222 (ChAdOx1 nCoV-19) in healthy adults. For TCRbeta chain sequencing, PBMC samples from trial participants were taken at day 0 and at day 28 after the second dose. The CDR3 regions of human TCRbeta chains were analyzed by immunosequencing. From the authors' description of their analysis: TCRs in the repertoires were matched against a reference library of SARS-CoV-2-specific TCRs that had been generated with the MIRA antigen-specificity platform. Breadth was defined as the fraction of unique TCRs that were SARS-CoV-2-associated. Depth was defined as the fraction of total T cells that were SARS-CoV-2-associated. Using the MIRA data, each spike-specific TCR was mapped to the spike region that the TCR reacts to and placed in a CD4 or CD8 class. Log10-transformed breadth and depth values were compared by one-way ANOVA with Sidak's multiple comparisons tests. What TCRdb holds here is the immuneACCESS table cut down to in-frame rearrangements. Part of the clones is not present; checked against another copy, under half of the missing clones reflect an unresolved V gene, and the others are unexplained. That table supplies the V and J calls and clone size; D and trimming were determined from the DNA. The sample table contains some 190,000 clones; only one count was recorded for 85% to 95% of them. Jointly, the top ten make up 1% to 1.5% of the sample.

From its cysteine to its phenylalanine, the CDR3 spans 13 amino acids. Only the CDR3 part of the read is kept: 39 bases, read in frame from the first base. V is reduced by 1 base and J by 5 bases, leaving a spacing of 6 bases between them. CDR1 and CDR2 are drawn from the germline V gene: SGDLS, YYNGEE. The investigation overall reported the following: Conclusions about previously exposed vaccinees were limited because only six AZD1222 recipients were SARS-CoV-2 seropositive at baseline. After two AZD1222 doses, both the breadth and the depth of spike-specific TCRs were significantly higher than at day 0 and than in MenACWY recipients. In the small 56-69-year group, the increase in depth fell short of significance, most likely because of low power. Because no day 14 peak-response samples were available, repertoires were characterized only after the peak T cell response. The vaccine-associated CD4 TCRs covered the entire spike protein, and the dominant responses fell in regions 160-218 and 743-854. Most participants were white British and females outnumbered males, and the authors suggested that clonal diversity may have been underestimated. Reportedly, close to half of the unique spike-specific TCRs recognized epitopes lying outside the regions that are mutated in the B.1.351 and B.1.1.7 variants.

This TCR was sampled from an adult in good health. The rearrangement combines TRBV9 with TRBJ2-2; TRBD2 is a weak D gene call, 5 bases matching. This specimen consisted of peripheral blood, obtained on day 0 of AZD1222 vaccination. The sequenced DNA is TGTGCCAGCAGCGTATCGGGGACCGGGGAGCTGTTTTTT. Its coded protein is CASSVSGTGELFF.